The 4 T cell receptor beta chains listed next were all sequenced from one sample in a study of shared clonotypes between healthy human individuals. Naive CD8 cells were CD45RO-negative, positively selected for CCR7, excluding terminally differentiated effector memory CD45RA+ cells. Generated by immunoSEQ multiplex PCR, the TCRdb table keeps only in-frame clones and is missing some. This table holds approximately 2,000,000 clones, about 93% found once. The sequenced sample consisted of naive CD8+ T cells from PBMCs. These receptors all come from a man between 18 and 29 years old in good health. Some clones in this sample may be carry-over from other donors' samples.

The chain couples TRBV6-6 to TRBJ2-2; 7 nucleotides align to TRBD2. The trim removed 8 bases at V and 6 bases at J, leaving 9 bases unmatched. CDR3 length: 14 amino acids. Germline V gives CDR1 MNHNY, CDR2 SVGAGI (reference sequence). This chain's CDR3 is CASSTPAGAGELFF. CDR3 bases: TGTGCCAGCTCGACGCCGGCGGGGGCCGGGGAGCTGTTTTTT.

CDR3 region: CASSGIYRNQPQHF. The CDR3 DNA reads TGTGCCAGCAGTGGGATTTATCGCAATCAGCCCCAGCATTTT. V usage is TRBV27 and J usage is TRBJ1-5; D gene uncertain. CDR3 length equals 14 residues. CDR1 is MNHEY and CDR2 is SMNVEV in the germline V gene (reference sequence). Trimming took 5 bases from V and 2 from J, leaving 10 bases between them.

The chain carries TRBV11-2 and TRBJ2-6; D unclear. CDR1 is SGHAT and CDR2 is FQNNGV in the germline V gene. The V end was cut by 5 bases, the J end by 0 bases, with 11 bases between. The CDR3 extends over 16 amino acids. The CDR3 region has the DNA TGTGCCAGCAGCGAGGTCAGAGACTCTGGGGCCAACGTCCTGACTTTC. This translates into CASSEVRDSGANVLTF.

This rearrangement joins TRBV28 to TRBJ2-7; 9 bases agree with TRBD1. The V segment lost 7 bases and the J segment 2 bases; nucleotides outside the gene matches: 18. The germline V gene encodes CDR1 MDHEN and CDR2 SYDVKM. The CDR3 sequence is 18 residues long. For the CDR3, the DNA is TGTGCCAGCAACACAGGGGACAGGGCTTGGAGTCTAGCCTACGAGCAGTACTTC. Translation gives CASNTGDRAWSLAYEQYF.